This is a list of T cell receptor beta chains from one sample in a study of blood T cell repertoires in COVID-19. Measured with immunoSEQ multiplex PCR; TCRdb has only the in-frame clones, and not every one. The repertoire consists of about 400,000 clones, with approximately 91% occurring once and the leading ten covering roughly 1.9%. Material: PBMCs or T cells enriched from blood (not recorded which). The receptor source for this set is a woman aged 40 to 55 with acute COVID-19. Each CDR3 is given with its conserved first and last residue. The D gene is left open where the match is weak. Size is stated for part of the rows, as once, few or many counts, or as a class when the clone is expanded.

>TRBV4-1|TRBJ1-1|once|.
CASSQQVMGAEAFF
TGCGCCAGCAGCCAACAGGTCATGGGCGCTGAAGCTTTCTTT
>TRBV30|TRBJ2-7|.|.
CAWSVHVSYEQYF
TGTGCCTGGAGTGTACACGTATCCTACGAGCAGTACTTC
>TRBV11-2|TRBJ2-2|.|TRBD2
CASSLSTSGRGELFF
TGTGCCAGCAGCTTATCAACTAGCGGGCGCGGGGAGCTGTTTTTT
>TRBV18|TRBJ1-4|.|TRBD1
CASSNRGGEKLFF
TGTGCCAGCTCGAACAGGGGAGGTGAAAAACTGTTTTTT
>TRBV2|TRBJ1-5|.|.
CASSEGRGLNQPQHF
TGTGCCAGCAGTGAGGGCAGGGGCTTGAATCAGCCCCAGCATTTT
>TRBV3-1/TRBV3-2|TRBJ1-1|.|.
CASSHGVWAFF
TGTGCCAGCAGCCACGGGGTCTGGGCTTTCTTT
>TRBV12-3/TRBV12-4|TRBJ2-7|.|TRBD1
CASRTGGYEQYF
TGTGCCAGCAGAACAGGGGGATACGAGCAGTACTTC
>TRBV10-3|TRBJ2-1|.|.
CAIGGAGEVNEQFF
TGTGCCATCGGGGGGGCAGGGGAAGTGAATGAGCAGTTCTTC
>TRBV11-2|TRBJ1-3|.|TRBD1
CASSPRSGGGNTIYF
TGTGCCAGCAGCCCTAGGTCAGGGGGCGGAAACACCATATATTTT
>TRBV10-3|TRBJ1-6|.|TRBD1
CASRQGRSPLHF
TGTGCCAGCCGACAGGGTCGATCACCCCTCCACTTT
>TRBV12-3/TRBV12-4|TRBJ2-3|.|.
CASSQTTDTQYF
TGTGCCAGCAGCCAGACTACAGATACGCAGTATTTT
>TRBV7-9|TRBJ2-1|.|TRBD2
CASSLGSWGGNEQFF
TGTGCCAGCAGCTTAGGTAGCTGGGGGGGGAATGAGCAGTTCTTC
>TRBV5-3|TRBJ1-2|.|TRBD1
CARSGTGGYGYTF
TGTGCCAGAAGCGGGACAGGGGGTTATGGCTACACCTTC
>TRBV30|TRBJ2-3|.|TRBD2
CAWSDTYRTSGLDTQYF
TGTGCCTGGAGTGACACATACCGGACTAGCGGTTTAGATACGCAGTATTTT
>TRBV3-1/TRBV3-2|TRBJ2-7|.|TRBD1
CASSPGTGGFYEQYF
TGTGCCAGCAGTCCCGGGACAGGGGGTTTCTACGAGCAGTACTTC
>TRBV5-1|TRBJ1-1|.|.
CASSLEGRDTEAFF
TGCGCCAGCAGCTTGGAAGGTCGGGACACTGAAGCTTTCTTT
>TRBV3-1/TRBV3-2|TRBJ1-4|.|TRBD1
CASSQATGAEKLFF
TGTGCCAGCAGCCAAGCGACAGGGGCCGAAAAACTGTTTTTT
>TRBV2|TRBJ2-2|.|.
CASSELSSDAGELFF
TGTGCCAGCAGTGAATTGTCTAGCGACGCCGGGGAGCTGTTTTTT
>TRBV4-1|TRBJ1-3|.|.
CASSQPSTGNTIYF
TGCGCCAGCAGCCAACCCTCAACAGGAAACACCATATATTTT
>TRBV6-5|TRBJ1-1|.|.
CASSHGQEAFF
TGTGCCAGCAGCCACGGACAGGAAGCTTTCTTT
>TRBV18|TRBJ1-6|.|.
CASSPLGEGGVSPLHF
TGTGCCAGCTCACCACTCGGAGAGGGTGGGGTGTCACCCCTCCACTTT
>TRBV30|TRBJ2-3|.|TRBD1
CAWKQGLSTDTQYF
TGTGCCTGGAAACAGGGGTTAAGCACAGATACGCAGTATTTT
>TRBV11-3|TRBJ2-1|.|TRBD1
CASSLGYRDRGLDEQFF
TGTGCCAGCAGCTTAGGCTACCGGGACAGGGGTCTCGATGAGCAGTTCTTC
>TRBV5-4|TRBJ2-5|.|TRBD1
CASSKGAAGETQYF
TGTGCCAGCAGCAAGGGGGCGGCGGGAGAGACCCAGTACTTC
>TRBV30|TRBJ1-2|once|TRBD1
CAWSVDRGFGYTF
TGTGCCTGGAGTGTAGACAGGGGCTTTGGCTACACCTTC
>TRBV24-1|TRBJ1-5|.|.
CATSKQDQPQHF
TGTGCCACCAGCAAACAGGATCAGCCCCAGCATTTT
>TRBV30|TRBJ1-3|.|.
CAWSVGLTLNTIYF
TGTGCCTGGAGTGTAGGACTTACACTAAACACCATATATTTT
>TRBV4-1|TRBJ1-4|.|.
CASSQDLWTNEKLFF
TGCGCCAGCAGCCAAGATCTATGGACTAATGAAAAACTGTTTTTT
>TRBV10-1|TRBJ1-1|.|.
CASRETRTTNTEAFF
TGCGCCAGCAGGGAAACCAGGACAACCAACACTGAAGCTTTCTTT
>TRBV29-1|TRBJ2-1|.|TRBD2
CSFSGGQDEQFF
TGCAGCTTTAGCGGGGGGCAGGATGAGCAGTTCTTC
>TRBV6-6|TRBJ1-1|.|.
CASTKGGALNTEAFF
TGTGCCAGCACTAAAGGGGGGGCATTGAACACTGAAGCTTTCTTT
>TRBV2|TRBJ2-2|.|.
CASSGTGNTGELFF
TGTGCCAGCAGTGGTACGGGGAACACCGGGGAGCTGTTTTTT
>TRBV6-7|TRBJ1-5|.|TRBD1
CARFPRTGIYQPQHF
TGTGCCAGATTCCCCCGGACAGGGATTTATCAGCCCCAGCATTTT
>TRBV6-5|TRBJ1-1|once|.
CASNRMANTEAFF
TGTGCCAGCAACCGAATGGCGAACACTGAAGCTTTCTTT
>TRBV15|TRBJ1-5|once|TRBD1
CATSSIIPGTGDQQPQHF
TGTGCCACCAGCAGCATAATTCCCGGGACAGGGGACCAGCAGCCCCAGCATTTT
>TRBV7-8|TRBJ2-7|.|TRBD2
CASSFIAGGVGEQYF
TGTGCCAGCAGCTTTATAGCGGGGGGGGTAGGAGAGCAGTACTTC
>TRBV4-1|TRBJ2-5|.|.
CASSPSGLQETQYF
TGCGCCAGCAGCCCCTCGGGACTTCAAGAGACCCAGTACTTC
>TRBV30|TRBJ2-7|.|.
CAWSPLAEQYF
TGTGCCTGGAGTCCTCTGGCCGAGCAGTACTTC
>TRBV6-1|TRBJ1-5|.|.
CASSEVQGPRPQHF
TGTGCCAGCAGTGAAGTCCAGGGTCCTCGGCCCCAGCATTTT
>TRBV19|TRBJ1-5|.|.
CASKTDIPYDSNQPQHF
TGTGCCAGTAAGACAGATATACCGTATGATAGCAATCAGCCCCAGCATTTT
>TRBV4-2|TRBJ2-3|.|TRBD2
CASSQDWGTSGGHADTQYF
TGTGCCAGCAGCCAAGATTGGGGGACTAGCGGGGGCCACGCAGATACGCAGTATTTT